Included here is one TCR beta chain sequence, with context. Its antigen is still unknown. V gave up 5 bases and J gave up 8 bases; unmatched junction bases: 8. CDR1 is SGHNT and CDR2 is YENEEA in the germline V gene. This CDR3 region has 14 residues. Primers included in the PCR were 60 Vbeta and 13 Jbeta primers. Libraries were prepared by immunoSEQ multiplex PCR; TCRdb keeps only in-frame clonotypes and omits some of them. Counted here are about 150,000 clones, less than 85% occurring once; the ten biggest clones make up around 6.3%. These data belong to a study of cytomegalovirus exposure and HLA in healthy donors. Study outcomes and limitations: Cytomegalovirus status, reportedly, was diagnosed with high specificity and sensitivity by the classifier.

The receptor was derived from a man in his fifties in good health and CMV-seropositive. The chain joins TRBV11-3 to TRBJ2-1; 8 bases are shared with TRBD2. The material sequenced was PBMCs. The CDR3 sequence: CASSPSSGRDEQFF. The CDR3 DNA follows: TGTGCCAGCAGCCCGTCGAGCGGGAGAGATGAGCAGTTCTTC.